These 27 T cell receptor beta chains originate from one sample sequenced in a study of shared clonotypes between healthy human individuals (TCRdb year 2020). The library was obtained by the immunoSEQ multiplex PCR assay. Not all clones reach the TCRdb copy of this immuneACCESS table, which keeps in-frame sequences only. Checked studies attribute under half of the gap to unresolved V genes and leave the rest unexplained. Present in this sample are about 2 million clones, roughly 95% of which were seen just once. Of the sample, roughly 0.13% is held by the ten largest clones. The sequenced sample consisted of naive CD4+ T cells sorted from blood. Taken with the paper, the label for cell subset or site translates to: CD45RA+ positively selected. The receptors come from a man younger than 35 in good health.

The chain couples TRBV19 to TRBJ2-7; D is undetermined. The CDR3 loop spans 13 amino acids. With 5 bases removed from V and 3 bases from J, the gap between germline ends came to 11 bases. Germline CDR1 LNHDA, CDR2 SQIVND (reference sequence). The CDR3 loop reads CASSYSGLYEQYF. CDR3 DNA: TGTGCCAGTAGTTATTCCGGTCTCTACGAGCAGTACTTC.

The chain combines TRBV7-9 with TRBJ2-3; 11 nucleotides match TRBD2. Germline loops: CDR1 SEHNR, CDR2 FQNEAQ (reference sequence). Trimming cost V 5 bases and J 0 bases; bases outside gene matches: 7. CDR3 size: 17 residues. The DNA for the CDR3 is TGTGCCAGCAGCCGCGGGACTAGCGGTTACAGCACAGATACGCAGTATTTT. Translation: CASSRGTSGYSTDTQYF.

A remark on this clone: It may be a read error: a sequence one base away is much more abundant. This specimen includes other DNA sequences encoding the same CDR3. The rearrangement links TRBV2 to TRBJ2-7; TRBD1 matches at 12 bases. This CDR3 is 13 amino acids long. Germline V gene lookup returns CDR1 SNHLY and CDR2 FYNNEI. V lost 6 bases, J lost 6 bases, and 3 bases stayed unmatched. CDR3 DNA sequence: TGTGCCAGCAGGGGACAGGGGGCTGGCGAGCAGTACTTC. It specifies CASRGQGAGEQYF.

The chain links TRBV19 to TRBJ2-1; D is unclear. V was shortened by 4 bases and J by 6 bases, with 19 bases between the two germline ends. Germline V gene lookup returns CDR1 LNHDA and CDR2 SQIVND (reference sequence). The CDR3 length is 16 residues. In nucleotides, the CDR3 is TGTGCCAGTAGTAACGAACAGAGGTCTGGATCCAATGAGCAGTTCTTC. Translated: CASSNEQRSGSNEQFF.

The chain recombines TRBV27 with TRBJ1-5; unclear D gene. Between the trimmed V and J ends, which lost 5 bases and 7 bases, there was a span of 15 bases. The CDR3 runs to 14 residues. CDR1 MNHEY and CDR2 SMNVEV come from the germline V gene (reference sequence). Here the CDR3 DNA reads TGTGCCAGCAGTCTGACCTTTGGAGGACAGCCCCAGCATTTT. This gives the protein CASSLTFGGQPQHF.

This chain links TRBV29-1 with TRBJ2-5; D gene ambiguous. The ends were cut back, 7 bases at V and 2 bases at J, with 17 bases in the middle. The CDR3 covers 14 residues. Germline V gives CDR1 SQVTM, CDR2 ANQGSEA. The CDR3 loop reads CSANPRQSQETQYF. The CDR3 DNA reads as TGCAGCGCTAACCCCCGCCAGTCTCAAGAGACCCAGTACTTC. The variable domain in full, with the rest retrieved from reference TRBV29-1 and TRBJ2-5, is SAVISQKPSRDICQRGTSLTIQCQVDSQVTMMFWYRQQPGQSLTLIATANQGSEATYESGFVIDKFPISRPNLTFSTLTVSNMSPEDSSIYLCSANPRQSQETQYFGPGTRLLVL.

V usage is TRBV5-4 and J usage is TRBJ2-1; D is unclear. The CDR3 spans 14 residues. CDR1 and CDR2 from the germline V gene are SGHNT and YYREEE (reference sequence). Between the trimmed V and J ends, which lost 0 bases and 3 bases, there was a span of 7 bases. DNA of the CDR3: TGTGCCAGCAGCTTGGTGCTGAACTACAATGAGCAGTTCTTC. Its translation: CASSLVLNYNEQFF.

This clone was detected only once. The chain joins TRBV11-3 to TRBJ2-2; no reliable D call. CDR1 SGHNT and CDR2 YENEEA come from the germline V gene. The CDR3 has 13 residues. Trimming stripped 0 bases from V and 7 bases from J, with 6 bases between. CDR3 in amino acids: CASSLDEVGELFF. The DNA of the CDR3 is TGTGCCAGCAGCTTAGATGAAGTCGGGGAGCTGTTTTTT.

The CDR3 here is CASSYRDRAEAFF. CDR3 bases: TGTGCCAGCAGTTACCGGGACAGGGCTGAAGCTTTCTTT. V and J are TRBV27 and TRBJ1-1; 9 bases align to TRBD1. Per germline, CDR1 MNHEY and CDR2 SMNVEV (reference sequence). Losses at the gene ends were 4 bases for V and 6 bases for J; bases not matched to a gene: 3. CDR3 size: 13 residues.

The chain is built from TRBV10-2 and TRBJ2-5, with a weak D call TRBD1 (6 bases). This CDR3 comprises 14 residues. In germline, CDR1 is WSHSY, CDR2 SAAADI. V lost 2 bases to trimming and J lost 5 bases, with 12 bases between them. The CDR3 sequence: CASSEGSRGETQYF. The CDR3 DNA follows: TGCGCCAGCAGTGAGGGGTCGAGGGGGGAGACCCAGTACTTC.

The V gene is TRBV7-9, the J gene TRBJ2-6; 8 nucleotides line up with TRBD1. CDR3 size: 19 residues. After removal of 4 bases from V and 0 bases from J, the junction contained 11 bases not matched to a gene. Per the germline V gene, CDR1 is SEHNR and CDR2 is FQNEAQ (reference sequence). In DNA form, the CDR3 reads TGTGCCAGCAGCTCCTCCTCCGGGACAGGAATCTCTGGGGCCAACGTCCTGACTTTC. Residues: CASSSSSGTGISGANVLTF.

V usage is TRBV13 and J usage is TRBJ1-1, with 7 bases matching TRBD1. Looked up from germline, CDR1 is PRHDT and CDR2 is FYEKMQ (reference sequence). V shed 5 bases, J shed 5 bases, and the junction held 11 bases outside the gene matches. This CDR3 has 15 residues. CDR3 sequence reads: CASSPMTGRGTEAFF. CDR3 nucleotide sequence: TGTGCCAGCAGCCCAATGACAGGGAGAGGGACTGAAGCTTTCTTT.

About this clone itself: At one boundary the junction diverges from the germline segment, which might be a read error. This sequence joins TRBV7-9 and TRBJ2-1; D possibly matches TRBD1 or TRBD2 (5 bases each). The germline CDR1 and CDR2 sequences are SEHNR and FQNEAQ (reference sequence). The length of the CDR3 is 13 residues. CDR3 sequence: CASSLGVGASTVF. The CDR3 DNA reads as TGTGCCAGCAGCTTAGGGGTCGGGGCTAGCACGGTCTTC.

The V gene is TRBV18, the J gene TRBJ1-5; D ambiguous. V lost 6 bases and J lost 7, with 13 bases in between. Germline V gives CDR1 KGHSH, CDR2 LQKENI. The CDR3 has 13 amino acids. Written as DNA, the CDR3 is TGTGCCAGCTCCGGGGAAAATGGCCAGCCCCAGCATTTT. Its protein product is CASSGENGQPQHF.

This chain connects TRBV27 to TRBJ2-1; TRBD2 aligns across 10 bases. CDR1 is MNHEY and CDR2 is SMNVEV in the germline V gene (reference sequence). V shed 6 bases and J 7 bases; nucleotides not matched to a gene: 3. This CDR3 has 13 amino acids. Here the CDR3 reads CASRGSGRNEQFF. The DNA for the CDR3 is TGTGCCAGCAGGGGTAGCGGGAGGAATGAGCAGTTCTTC.

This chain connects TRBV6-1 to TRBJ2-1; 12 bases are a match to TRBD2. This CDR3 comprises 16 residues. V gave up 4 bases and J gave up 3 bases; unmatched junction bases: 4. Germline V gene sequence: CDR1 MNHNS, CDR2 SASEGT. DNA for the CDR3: TGTGCCAGCAGTGGGCGGACTAGCGGGAACTACAATGAGCAGTTCTTC. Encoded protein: CASSGRTSGNYNEQFF.

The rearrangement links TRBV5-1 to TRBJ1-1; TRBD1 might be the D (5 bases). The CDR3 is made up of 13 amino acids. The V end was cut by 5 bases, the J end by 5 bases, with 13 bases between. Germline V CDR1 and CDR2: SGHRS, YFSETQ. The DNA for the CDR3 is TGCGCCAGCAGTTCTGGGGCGCGGACTGAAGCTTTCTTT. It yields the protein CASSSGARTEAFF.

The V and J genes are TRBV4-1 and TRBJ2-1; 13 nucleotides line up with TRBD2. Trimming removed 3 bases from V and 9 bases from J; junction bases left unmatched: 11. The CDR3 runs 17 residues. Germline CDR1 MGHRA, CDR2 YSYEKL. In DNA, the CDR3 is TGCGCCAGCAGCCAGACTAGCGGGAGGACCCCTCGGGGTGAGCAGTTCTTC. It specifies CASSQTSGRTPRGEQFF.

The CDR3 DNA reads TGTGCCTGCGCCAAGACACCTAACTATGGCTACACCTTC. Its translation is CACAKTPNYGYTF. V and J are TRBV28 and TRBJ1-2; D remains unclear. Trimming left V 11 bases short and J 0 bases short, with 13 bases between. Looked up from germline, CDR1 is MDHEN and CDR2 is SYDVKM. The CDR3 has 13 residues.

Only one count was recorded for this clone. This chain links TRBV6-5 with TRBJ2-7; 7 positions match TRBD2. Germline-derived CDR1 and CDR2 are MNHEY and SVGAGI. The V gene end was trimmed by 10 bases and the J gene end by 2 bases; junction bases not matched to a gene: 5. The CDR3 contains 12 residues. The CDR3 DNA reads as TGTGCCACCCAGCGGGGACCCTACGAGCAGTACTTC. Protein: CATQRGPYEQYF.

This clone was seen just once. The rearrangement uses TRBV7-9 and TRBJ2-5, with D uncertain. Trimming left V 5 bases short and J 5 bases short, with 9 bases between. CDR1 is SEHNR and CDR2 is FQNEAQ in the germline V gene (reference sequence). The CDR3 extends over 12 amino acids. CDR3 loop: CASSPQSETQYF. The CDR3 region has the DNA TGTGCCAGCAGCCCGCAGTCGGAGACCCAGTACTTC.

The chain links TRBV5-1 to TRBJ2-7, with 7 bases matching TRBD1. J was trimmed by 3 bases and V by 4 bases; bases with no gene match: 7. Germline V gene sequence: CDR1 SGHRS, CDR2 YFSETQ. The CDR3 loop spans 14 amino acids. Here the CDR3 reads CASSTGTAYYEQYF. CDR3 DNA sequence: TGCGCCAGCAGCACGGGGACAGCTTACTACGAGCAGTACTTC.

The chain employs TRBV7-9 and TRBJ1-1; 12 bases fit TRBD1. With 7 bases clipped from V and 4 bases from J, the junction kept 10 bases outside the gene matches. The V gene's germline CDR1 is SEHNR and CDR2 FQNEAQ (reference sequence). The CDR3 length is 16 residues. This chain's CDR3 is CASKNPGTGGGTEAFF. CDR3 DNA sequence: TGTGCCAGCAAAAACCCCGGGACAGGGGGCGGCACTGAAGCTTTCTTT.

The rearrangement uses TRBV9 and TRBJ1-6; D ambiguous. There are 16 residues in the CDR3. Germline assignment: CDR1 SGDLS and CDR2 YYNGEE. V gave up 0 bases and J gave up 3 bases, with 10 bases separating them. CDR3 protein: CASSVAPTDYNSPLHF. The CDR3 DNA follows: TGTGCCAGCAGCGTAGCCCCTACGGACTATAATTCACCCCTCCACTTT. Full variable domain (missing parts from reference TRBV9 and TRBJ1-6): DSGVTQTPKHLITATGQRVTLRCSPRSGDLSVYWYQQSLDQGLQFLIQYYNGEERAKGNILERFSAQQFPDLHSELNLSSLELGDSALYFCASSVAPTDYNSPLHFGNGTRLTVT.

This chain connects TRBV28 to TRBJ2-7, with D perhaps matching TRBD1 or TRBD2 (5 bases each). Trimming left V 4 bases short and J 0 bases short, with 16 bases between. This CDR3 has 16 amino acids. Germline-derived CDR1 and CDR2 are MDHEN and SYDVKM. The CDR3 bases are TGTGCCAGCAGTTCCCCTGGGAGCAGGGACTCCTACGAGCAGTACTTC. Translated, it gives CASSSPGSRDSYEQYF.

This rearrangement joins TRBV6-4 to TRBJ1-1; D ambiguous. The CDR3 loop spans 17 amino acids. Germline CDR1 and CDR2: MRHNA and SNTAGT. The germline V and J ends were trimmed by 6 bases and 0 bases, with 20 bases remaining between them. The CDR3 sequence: CASSLPWAGRVNTEAFF. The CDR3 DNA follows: TGTGCCAGCAGCCTCCCGTGGGCAGGCCGGGTGAACACTGAAGCTTTCTTT.

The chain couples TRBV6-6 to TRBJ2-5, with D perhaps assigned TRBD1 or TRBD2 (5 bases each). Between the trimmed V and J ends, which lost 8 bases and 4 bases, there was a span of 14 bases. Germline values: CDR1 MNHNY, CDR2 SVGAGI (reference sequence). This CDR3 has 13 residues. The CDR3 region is CASEGYLGETQYF. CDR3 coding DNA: TGTGCCAGCGAGGGGTATTTGGGAGAGACCCAGTACTTC.